The source of this TCR beta chain is a study of identical twins. Findings and limits, study-wide: In cord blood, abundant beta clonotypes had fewer insertions; memory showed no trend. The models gave estimates that fell short of the out-of-frame TCR alpha sharing seen in monozygotic twins.

Remarks on this clonotype: The antigen is unknown.

TCRdb fed the 5' RACE reads into MiXCR, producing one record per CDR3 protein. This table holds hundreds of thousands of distinct CDR3 sequences, around 15% found once. Every sampled donor was Caucasian and healthy. This CDR3 has 15 amino acids. Germline values: CDR1 SGHKS, CDR2 YYEKEE (reference sequence). J lost 7 bases, V lost 4 bases, and 9 bases had no gene match. The J gene is TRBJ2-7, the V gene TRBV5-5, with 12 bases aligning to TRBD1. The sequence came from a woman aged 18-29 years in good health. Sample: memory (CD45RO+) T cells sorted from blood. The CDR3 DNA sequence: TGTGCCAGCAGCACTCCGGGACAGGGGGCTGGTGAGCAGTACTTC. The encoded protein is CASSTPGQGAGEQYF.